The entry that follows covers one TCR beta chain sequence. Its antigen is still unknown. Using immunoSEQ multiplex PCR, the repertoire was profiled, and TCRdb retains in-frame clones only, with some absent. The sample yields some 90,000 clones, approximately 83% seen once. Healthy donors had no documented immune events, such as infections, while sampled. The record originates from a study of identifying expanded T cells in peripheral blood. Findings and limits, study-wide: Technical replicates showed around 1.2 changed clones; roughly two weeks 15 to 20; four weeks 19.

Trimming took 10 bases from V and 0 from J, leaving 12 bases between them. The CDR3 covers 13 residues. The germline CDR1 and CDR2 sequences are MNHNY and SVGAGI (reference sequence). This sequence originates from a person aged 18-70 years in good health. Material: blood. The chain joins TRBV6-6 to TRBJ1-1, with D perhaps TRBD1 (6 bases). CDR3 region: CATKGGLNTEAFF. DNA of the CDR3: TGTGCCACCAAGGGGGGTCTGAACACTGAAGCTTTCTTT.